This TCR beta chain was observed in a study of blood T cell repertoires in COVID-19 (dated by TCRdb to 2020 to 2021). Study-level background: Samples from collaborators originated in the United States, Italy and Spain and spanned both the acute and convalescent phases of COVID-19. The repertoires were released in a freely available public database intended as a resource for research on the immune response to SARS-CoV-2. The material from the prospective study consisted of cDNA or gDNA derived from T cells, B-cell-depleted T cells, or PBMCs. Samples were obtained from the ongoing ImmuneRACE study (first 160 participants) and from 1,254 subjects provided by 6 global collaborators. Where HLA class I and class II types were available, the types were taken from metadata supplied by the sample provider, not from assay-based typing. The dataset comprised deeply sampled blood TCRbeta repertoires from subjects exposed to, actively infected with, or recovered from COVID-19. The sample metadata nearly always contained a de-identified subject ID, COVID-19 status, age in years and sex. Here is what the overall study found, with its caveats: Clinical and demographic metadata were provided uncurated, with the amount varying by source and participant.

Taken from the germline V gene, the CDR1 and CDR2 loops are SGHAT and FQNNGV. Counted from cysteine to phenylalanine, this CDR3 has 16 amino acids. The retained sequence is limited to the CDR3, 48 bases, with the frame set at the first base. The junction shows trimming of 5 bases on V and 1 base on J, and the gene matches do not reach 7 bases of it. On this clone itself: Its antigen specificity is not known. No per-base quality is available; no much larger clone lies one base away.

TCRbeta CDR3 regions were amplified from genomic DNA using the immunoSEQ Assay, a bias-controlled multiplex PCR. The source study handled its data this way. The number of nucleated cells in each sample was estimated from the amplification of reference gene primers within the assay. To quantify the absolute abundance of each unique TCRbeta CDR3 rearrangement, sequence reads were collapsed and filtered. Productive Simpson clonality was computed per sample as the square root of Simpson's diversity index over productive rearrangements. TCRdb's version of the immuneACCESS table is confined to in-frame rearrangements and falls short of the full clone set. An unresolved V gene accounts for under half of the shortfall where checked; the remainder is of unknown origin. V and J calls and clone size are given by that table; D and trimming were obtained from the DNA. This sample comprises fewer than 130,000 clones, 70% to 90% of them detected only once. The ten top clones hold 3% to 3.5% of the sample.

The collaborating institutions used their own protocols to collect whole blood in K2EDTA tubes. For TCRbeta analysis, collaborator samples were shipped as frozen whole blood, as isolated PBMCs, or as DNA extracted from either sample type. Sequenced material: peripheral blood. The clonotype comes from a woman aged 45-65 years with acute or convalescent COVID-19. This chain is built from TRBV11-2 and TRBJ2-2, with 7 central nucleotides matching TRBD1. In nucleotides, the sequence is TGTGCCAGCAGCATCAGGACAGGACTGAACACCGGGGAGCTGTTTTTT. This encodes CASSIRTGLNTGELFF. Outside the CDR3, residues come from the reference TRBV11-2 and TRBJ2-2 proteins, so the full variable domain is: EAGVAQSPRYKIIEKRQSVAFWCNPISGHATLYWYQQILGQGPKLLIQFQNNGVVDDSQLPKDRFSAERLKGVDSTLKIQPAKLEDSAVYLCASSIRTGLNTGELFFGEGSRLTVL.